A single sample gave rise to the 2 T cell receptor beta chains below, sequenced in a study of cytomegalovirus exposure and HLA in healthy donors. Sequenced by immunoSEQ multiplex PCR; TCRdb stores in-frame clones only, minus some. The table includes around 300,000 clones, about nine tenths detected once. The sample consisted of PBMCs. The receptors here all came from a woman aged 30 to 39 in good health and CMV-seropositive.

The chain has TRBV7-2 and TRBJ2-7, with D unresolved. Trimming removed 3 bases from V and 6 bases from J, with 9 bases in between. Germline V gives CDR1 SGHTA, CDR2 FQGNSA. This CDR3 spans 12 amino acids. In DNA, the CDR3 is TGTGCCAGCAGCTTGGGTGGCCTCGAGCAGTACTTC. Translating it yields CASSLGGLEQYF.

The chain has TRBV7-9 and TRBJ1-1; D remains ambiguous. CDR3 length equals 11 residues. Germline CDR1 and CDR2: SEHNR and FQNEAQ (reference sequence). The V end was cut by 11 bases, the J end by 2 bases, with 9 bases between. The CDR3 DNA sequence: TGTGCCGTCACGGTAAACACTGAAGCTTTCTTT. Amino acid sequence: CAVTVNTEAFF.